This T cell receptor (beta chain) emerged from a study of blood T cells in healthy people across ages. Primers used in a second PCR of about 7 to 12 cycles were a sample-barcoded 5' primer and a J-beta primer mix. Sequencing yielded, for each sample, at least 3 million paired-end reads carrying CDR3. MiXCR, applied by TCRdb to the 5' RACE reads, yields one record per CDR3 protein. The data hold 850,000 to 1,300,000 distinct CDR3 sequences, with more than 35% observed a single time. Total RNA, at least 5 micrograms per sample, came from PBMCs. The CDR3 runs 16 residues. J was trimmed by 5 bases and V by 5 bases; bases with no gene match: 12. For this clonotype: The antigen is undetermined.

Whole-study results and caveats: Unsorted PBMCs ruled out conclusive naive versus antigen-experienced comparison. Significant beta diversity loss was already apparent by age around 36, declining roughly linearly.

This chain joins TRBV12-3 or TRBV12-4 and TRBJ2-3, with 8 nucleotides matching TRBD2. Sequencing was done on a sample of blood. The clonotype originates from a woman aged 55-70 years in good health. CDR3 sequence: CASSPLARAGEDTQYF. The CDR3 DNA is TGTGCCAGCAGTCCCTTGGCGAGAGCGGGAGAAGATACGCAGTATTTT.